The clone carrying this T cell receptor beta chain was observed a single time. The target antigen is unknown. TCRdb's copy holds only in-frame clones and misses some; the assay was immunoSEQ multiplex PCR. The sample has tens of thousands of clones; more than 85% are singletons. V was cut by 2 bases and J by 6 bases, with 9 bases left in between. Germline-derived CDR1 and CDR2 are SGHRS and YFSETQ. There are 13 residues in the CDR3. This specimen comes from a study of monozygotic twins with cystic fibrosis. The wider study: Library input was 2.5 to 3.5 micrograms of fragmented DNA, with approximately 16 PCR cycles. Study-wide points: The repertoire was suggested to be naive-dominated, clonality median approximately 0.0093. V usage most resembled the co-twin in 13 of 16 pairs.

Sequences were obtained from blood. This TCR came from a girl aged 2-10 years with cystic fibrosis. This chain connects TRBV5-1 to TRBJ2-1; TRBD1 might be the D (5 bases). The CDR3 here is CASSLGASNEQFF. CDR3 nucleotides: TGCGCCAGCAGCTTAGGGGCAAGCAATGAGCAGTTCTTC.